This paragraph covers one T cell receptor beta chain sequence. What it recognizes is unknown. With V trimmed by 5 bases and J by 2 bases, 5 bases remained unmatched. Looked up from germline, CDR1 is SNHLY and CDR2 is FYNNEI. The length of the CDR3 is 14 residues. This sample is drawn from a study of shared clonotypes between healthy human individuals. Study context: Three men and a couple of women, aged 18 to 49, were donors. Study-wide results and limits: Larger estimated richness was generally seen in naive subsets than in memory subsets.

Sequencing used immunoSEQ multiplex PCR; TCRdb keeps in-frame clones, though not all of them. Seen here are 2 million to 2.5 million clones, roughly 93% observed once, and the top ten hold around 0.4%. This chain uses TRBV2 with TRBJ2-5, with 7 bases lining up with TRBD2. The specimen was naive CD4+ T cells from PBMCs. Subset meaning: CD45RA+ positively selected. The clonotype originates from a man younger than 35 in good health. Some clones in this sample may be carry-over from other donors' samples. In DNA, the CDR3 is TGTGCCAGCAGTCTTCTAGCGGCACAAGAGACCCAGTACTTC. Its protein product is CASSLLAAQETQYF.